This TCR beta chain comes out of a study of T cell responses to AZD1222 COVID-19 vaccine. Only in-frame clones appear in the TCRdb table, and some are missing; sequencing was by immunoSEQ multiplex PCR. The sample carries roughly 80,000 clones, nearly 90% recorded once. The V gene end was trimmed by 0 bases and the J gene end by 7 bases; junction bases not matched to a gene: 7. The CDR3 runs to 16 residues. CDR1 SGHVS and CDR2 FNYEAQ come from the germline V gene. This clonotype was obtained from an adult in good health. Material: peripheral blood, obtained on day 0 of MenACWY control vaccination. The chain links TRBV7-6 to TRBJ2-2; TRBD2 matches at 8 bases. CDR3 loop: CASSLALGGAIGELFF. The CDR3 coding sequence is TGTGCCAGCAGCTTAGCGCTCGGGGGGGCGATCGGGGAGCTGTTTTTT.